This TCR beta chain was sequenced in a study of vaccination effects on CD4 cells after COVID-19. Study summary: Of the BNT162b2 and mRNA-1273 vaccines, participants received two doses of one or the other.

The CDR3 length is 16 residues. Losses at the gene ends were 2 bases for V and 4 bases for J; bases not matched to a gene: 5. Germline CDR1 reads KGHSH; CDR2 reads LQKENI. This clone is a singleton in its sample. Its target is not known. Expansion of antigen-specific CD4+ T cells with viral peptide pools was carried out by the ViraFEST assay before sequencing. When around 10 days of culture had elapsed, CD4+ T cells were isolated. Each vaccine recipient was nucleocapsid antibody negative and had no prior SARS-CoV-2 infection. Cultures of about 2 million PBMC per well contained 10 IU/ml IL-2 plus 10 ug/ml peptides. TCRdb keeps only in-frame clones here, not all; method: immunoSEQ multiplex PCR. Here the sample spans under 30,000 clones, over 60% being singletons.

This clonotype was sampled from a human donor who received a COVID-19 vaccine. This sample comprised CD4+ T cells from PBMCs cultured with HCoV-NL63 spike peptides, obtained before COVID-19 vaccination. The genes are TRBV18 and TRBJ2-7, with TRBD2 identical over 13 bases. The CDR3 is CASSPFELAGGYEQYF. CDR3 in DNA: TGTGCCAGCTCACCATTCGAACTAGCGGGAGGGTACGAGCAGTACTTC.